What follows describes a single T cell receptor (beta chain). What it recognizes is unknown. The record originates from a study of blood T cells in healthy people across ages. General study findings and limits: Older individuals had lower TCR beta diversity per million T cells (the decline was roughly linear).

For the second PCR, which ran for about 7 to 11 cycles, a sample-barcoded 5' primer and a J-beta primer mix were used. Each CDR3 protein gets one entry after TCRdb re-called the 5' RACE reads with MiXCR. The top ten hold roughly 6.3% of the sample, which has around 1.5 million distinct CDR3 sequences, almost 60% seen once. Every donor provided approximately 9.2 milliliters of peripheral blood. Researchers report isolating at least 6 million PBMCs per sample. Sequencing was performed on blood. The TCR originated in a man between 18 and 35 years old in good health.

The CDR3, as DNA: TGTGCCAGCAGCGGCGCTCCGCCCATAGCAGGGGGGCTAAACTACGAGCAGTACTTC. The encoded protein is CASSGAPPIAGGLNYEQYF. V and J are TRBV7-9 and TRBJ2-7, with a weak D call TRBD1 (7 bases). Germline CDR1 is SEHNR and CDR2 is FQNEAQ (reference sequence). V lost 5 bases, J lost 3 bases, and 29 bases lay in between. The CDR3 length is 19 residues.